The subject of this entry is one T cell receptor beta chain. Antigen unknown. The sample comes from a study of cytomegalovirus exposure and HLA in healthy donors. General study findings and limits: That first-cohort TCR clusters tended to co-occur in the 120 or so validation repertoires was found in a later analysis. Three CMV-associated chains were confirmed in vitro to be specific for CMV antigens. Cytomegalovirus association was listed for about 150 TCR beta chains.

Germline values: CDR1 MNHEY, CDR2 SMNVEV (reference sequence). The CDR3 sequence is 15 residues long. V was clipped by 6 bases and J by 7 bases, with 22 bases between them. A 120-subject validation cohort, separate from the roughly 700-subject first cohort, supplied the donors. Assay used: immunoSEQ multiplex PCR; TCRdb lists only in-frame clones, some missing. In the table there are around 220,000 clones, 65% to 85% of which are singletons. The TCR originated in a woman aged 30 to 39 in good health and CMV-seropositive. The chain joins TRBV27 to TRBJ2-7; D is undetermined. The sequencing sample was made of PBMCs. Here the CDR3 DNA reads TGTGCCAGCAGCTCTCAATTTGACACCCCCAGGGAGCAGTACTTC. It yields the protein CASSSQFDTPREQYF.